This T cell receptor beta chain was sequenced in a study of identical twins. The study's findings and limits: There were fewer insertions in abundant cord blood beta clonotypes, but memory repertoires showed no such pattern. The study based its conclusions on cross-sectional statistical analysis and did not follow the same donors.

This clonotype has a handful of counts. Its antigen is unknown. A single record per CDR3 protein comes from TCRdb applying MiXCR to the 5' RACE reads. The data hold fewer than 250,000 distinct CDR3 sequences, with 9.4% observed a single time. Trimming shortened V by 6 bases and J by 4 bases, and 12 bases separated the two germline ends. CDR3 length equals 13 residues. The genes are TRBV12-3 or TRBV12-4 and TRBJ1-1; D possibly corresponds to TRBD1 (5 bases). The sequenced sample consisted of memory (CD45RO+) T cells sorted from blood. This TCR was sampled from a woman younger than 30 in good health. For the CDR3, the DNA is TGTGCCAGCAGGGTGAGGGGAGGCACTGAAGCTTTCTTT. As protein: CASRVRGGTEAFF.